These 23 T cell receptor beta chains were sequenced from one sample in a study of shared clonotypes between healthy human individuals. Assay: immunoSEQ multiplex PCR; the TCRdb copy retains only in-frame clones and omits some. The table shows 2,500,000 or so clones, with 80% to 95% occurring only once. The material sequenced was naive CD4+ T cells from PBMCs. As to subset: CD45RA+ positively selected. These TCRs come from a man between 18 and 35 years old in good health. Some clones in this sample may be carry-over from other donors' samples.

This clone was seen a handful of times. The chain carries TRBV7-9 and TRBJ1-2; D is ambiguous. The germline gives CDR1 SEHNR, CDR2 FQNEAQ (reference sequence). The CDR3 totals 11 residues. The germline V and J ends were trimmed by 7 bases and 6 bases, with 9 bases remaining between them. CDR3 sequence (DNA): TGTGCCAGCACTCGGTTTGATGGCTACACCTTC. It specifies CASTRFDGYTF.

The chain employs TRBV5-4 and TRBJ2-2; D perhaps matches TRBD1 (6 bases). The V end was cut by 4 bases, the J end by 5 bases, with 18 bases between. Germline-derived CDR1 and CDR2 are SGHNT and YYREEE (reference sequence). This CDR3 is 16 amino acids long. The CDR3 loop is CASSPGTGQATGELFF. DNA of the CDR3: TGTGCCAGCAGCCCTGGAACGGGACAAGCAACCGGGGAGCTGTTTTTT.

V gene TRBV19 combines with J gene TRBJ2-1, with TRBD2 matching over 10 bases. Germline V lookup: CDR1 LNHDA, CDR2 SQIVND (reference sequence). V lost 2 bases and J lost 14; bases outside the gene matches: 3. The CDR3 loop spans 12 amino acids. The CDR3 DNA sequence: TGTGCCAGTAGTATAAGCGGGAGGGCCGAGTTCTTC. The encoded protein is CASSISGRAEFF. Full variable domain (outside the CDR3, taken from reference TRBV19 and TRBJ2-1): DGGITQSPKYLFRKEGQNVTLSCEQNLNHDAMYWYRQDPGQGLRLIYYSQIVNDFQKGDIAEGYSVSREKKESFPLTVTSAQKNPTAFYLCASSISGRAEFFGPGTRLTVL.

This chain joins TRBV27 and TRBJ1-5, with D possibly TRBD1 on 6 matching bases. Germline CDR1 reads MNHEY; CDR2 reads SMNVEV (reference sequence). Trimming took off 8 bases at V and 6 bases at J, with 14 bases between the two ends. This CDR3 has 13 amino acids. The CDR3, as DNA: TGTGCCAGCGGCGAGCAGGGGCGTCAGCCCCAGCATTTT. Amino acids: CASGEQGRQPQHF.

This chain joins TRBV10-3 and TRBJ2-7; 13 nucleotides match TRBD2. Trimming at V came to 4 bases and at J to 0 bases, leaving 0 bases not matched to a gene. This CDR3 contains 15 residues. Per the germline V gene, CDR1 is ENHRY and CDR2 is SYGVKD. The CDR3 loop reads CAISGTSGSSYEQYF. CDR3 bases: TGTGCCATCAGTGGGACTAGCGGGAGCTCCTACGAGCAGTACTTC.

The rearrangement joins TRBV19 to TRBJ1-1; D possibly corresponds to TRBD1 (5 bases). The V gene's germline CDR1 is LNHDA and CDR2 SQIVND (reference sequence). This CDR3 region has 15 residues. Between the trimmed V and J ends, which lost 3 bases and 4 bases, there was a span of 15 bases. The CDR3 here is CASSITGRGSTEAFF. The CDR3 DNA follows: TGTGCCAGTAGTATCACGGGACGGGGAAGCACTGAAGCTTTCTTT.

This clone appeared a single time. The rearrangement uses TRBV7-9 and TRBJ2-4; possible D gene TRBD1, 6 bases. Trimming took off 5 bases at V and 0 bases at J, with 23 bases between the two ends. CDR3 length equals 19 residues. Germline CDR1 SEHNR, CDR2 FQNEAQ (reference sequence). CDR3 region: CASSRFIYRDTAAKNIQYF. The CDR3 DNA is TGTGCCAGCAGCCGATTCATATACCGGGACACTGCAGCCAAAAACATTCAGTACTTC.

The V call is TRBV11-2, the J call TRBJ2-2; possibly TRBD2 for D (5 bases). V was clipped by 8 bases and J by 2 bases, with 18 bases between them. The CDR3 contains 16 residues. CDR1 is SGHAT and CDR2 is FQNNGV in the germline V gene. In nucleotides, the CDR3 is TGTGCCAGCTTGGCTGGGGTAGCGCGCAACACCGGGGAGCTGTTTTTT. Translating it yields CASLAGVARNTGELFF.

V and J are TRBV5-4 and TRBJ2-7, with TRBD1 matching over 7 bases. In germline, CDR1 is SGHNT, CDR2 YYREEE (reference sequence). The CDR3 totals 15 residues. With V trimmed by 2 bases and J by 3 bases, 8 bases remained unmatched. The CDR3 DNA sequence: TGTGCCAGCAGCTTCTACAGGGGTTGGGACTACGAGCAGTACTTC. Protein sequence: CASSFYRGWDYEQYF. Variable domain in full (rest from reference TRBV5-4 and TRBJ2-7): ETGVTQSPTHLIKTRGQQVTLRCSSQSGHNTVSWYQQALGQGPQFIFQYYREEENGRGNFPPRFSGLQFPNYSSELNVNALELDDSALYLCASSFYRGWDYEQYFGPGTRLTVT.

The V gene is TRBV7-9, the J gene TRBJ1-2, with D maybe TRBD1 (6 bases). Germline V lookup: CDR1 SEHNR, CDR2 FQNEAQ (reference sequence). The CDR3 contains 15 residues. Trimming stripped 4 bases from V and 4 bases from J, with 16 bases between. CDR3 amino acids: CASSSWTAFTYGYTF. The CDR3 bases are TGTGCCAGCAGCTCTTGGACAGCCTTTACCTATGGCTACACCTTC.

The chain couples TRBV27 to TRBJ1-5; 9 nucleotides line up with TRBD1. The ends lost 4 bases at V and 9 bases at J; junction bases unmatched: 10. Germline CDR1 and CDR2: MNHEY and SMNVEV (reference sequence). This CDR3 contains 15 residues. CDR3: CASSSRQGVGRPQHF. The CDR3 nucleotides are TGTGCCAGCAGTTCTCGACAGGGGGTTGGTCGGCCCCAGCATTTT.

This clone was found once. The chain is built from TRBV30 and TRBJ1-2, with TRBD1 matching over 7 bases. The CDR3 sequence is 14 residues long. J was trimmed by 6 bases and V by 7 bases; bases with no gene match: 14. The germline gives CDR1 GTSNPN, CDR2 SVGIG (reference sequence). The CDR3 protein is CALTRGQRTDGYTF. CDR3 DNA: TGTGCCTTAACGAGGGGGCAAAGGACCGATGGCTACACCTTC.

The DNA for the CDR3 is TGTGCCAGCTCACCCCCGGGCAGCGGGAGGGCGTATGAGCAGTTCTTC. It specifies CASSPPGSGRAYEQFF. V gene TRBV18 combines with J gene TRBJ2-1, with 10 bases lining up with TRBD2. The CDR3 totals 16 residues. The germline CDR1 and CDR2 sequences are KGHSH and LQKENI. V was pared by 3 bases and J by 8 bases, with 10 bases of the junction left unmatched.

CDR3 nucleotides: TGTGCCAGTAAGGGGACAGGGAGGAACTATGGCTACACCTTC. It codes for CASKGTGRNYGYTF. This sequence joins TRBV19 and TRBJ1-2; 9 positions match TRBD1. After removal of 7 bases from V and 2 bases from J, the junction contained 5 bases not matched to a gene. This CDR3 contains 14 residues. CDR1 and CDR2 from the germline V gene are LNHDA and SQIVND (reference sequence).

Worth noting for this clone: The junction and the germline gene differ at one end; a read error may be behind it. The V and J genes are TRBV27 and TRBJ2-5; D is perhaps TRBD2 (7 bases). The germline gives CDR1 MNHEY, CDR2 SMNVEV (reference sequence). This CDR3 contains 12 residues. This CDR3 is CYVRGAGETQYF. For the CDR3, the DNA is TGCTACGTTCGGGGGGCGGGAGAGACCCAGTACTTC.

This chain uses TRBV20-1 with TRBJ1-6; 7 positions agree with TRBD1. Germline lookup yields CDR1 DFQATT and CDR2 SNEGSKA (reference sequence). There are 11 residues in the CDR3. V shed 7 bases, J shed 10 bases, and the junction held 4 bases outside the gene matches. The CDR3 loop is CSVDRESPLHF. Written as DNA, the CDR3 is TGCAGTGTCGACAGGGAATCACCCCTCCACTTT.

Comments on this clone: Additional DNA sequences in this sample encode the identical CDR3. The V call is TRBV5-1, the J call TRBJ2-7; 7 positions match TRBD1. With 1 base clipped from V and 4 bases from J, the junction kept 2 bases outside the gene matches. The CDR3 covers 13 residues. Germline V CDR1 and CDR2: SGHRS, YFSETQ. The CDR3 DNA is TGCGCCAGCAGCTTGCCAGGGGGATACGAGCAGTACTTC. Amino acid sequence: CASSLPGGYEQYF.

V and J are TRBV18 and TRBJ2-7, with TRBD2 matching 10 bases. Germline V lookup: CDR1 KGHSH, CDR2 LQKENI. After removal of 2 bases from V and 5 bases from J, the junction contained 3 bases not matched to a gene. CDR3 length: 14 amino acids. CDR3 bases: TGTGCCAGCTCACCAAACCTAGCGGGAGACGAGCAGTACTTC. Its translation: CASSPNLAGDEQYF.

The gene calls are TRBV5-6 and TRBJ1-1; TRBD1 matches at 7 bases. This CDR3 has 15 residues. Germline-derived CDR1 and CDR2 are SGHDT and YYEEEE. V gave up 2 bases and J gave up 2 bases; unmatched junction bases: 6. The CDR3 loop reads CASSFPDRVNTEAFF. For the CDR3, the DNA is TGTGCCAGCAGCTTTCCTGACAGGGTTAACACTGAAGCTTTCTTT.

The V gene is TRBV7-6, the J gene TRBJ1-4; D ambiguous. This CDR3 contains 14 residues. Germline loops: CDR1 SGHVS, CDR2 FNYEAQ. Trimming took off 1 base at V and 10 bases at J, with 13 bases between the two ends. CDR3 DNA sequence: TGTGCCAGCAGCTTAGAACAGACCATTGGAAAACTGTTTTTT. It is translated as CASSLEQTIGKLFF.

The CDR3 DNA follows: TGTGCTAGTGGTTTGGTAGGGTCACACGAGCAGTACTTC. The encoded protein is CASGLVGSHEQYF. This chain joins TRBV12-5 and TRBJ2-7; D not resolved. CDR3 size: 13 residues. Trimming stripped 0 bases from V and 5 bases from J, with 8 bases between. In germline, CDR1 is LGHNT, CDR2 FRNRAP.

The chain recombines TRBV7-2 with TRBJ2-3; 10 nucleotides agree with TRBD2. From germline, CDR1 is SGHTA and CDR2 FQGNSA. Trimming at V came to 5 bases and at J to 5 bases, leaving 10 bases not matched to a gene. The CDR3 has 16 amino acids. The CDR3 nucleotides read TGTGCCAGCAGCGCCACGCCTAGCGGGAGTGGAGATACGCAGTATTTT. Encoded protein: CASSATPSGSGDTQYF.

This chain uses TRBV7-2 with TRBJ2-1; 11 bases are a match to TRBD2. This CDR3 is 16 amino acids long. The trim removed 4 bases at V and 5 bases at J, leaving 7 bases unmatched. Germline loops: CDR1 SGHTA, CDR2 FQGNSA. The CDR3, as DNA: TGTGCCAGCAGCTGGGCCGGGACTAGCGGCAACAATGAGCAGTTCTTC. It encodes CASSWAGTSGNNEQFF.